The entry below describes one TCR beta chain. Its antigen is not identified. Brentuximab vedotin exposure varied among the patients, all of whom had relapsed after autologous stem cell transplantation. These data originate in a study of PD-1 blockade in classical Hodgkin lymphoma. Study conclusions and caveats: Relapsed/refractory patients reportedly had the lowest baseline TCR diversity, below newly diagnosed patients, who were below healthy donors. By C4D1, diversity of CD4+ TCRs had risen significantly, whereas that of CD8+ TCRs had not.

TCRdb's table, derived via immunoSEQ multiplex PCR, lists solely in-frame clones and lacks some. The table records 20,000 to 30,000 clones, roughly 80% of them present only once. Germline CDR1 MNHEY, CDR2 SMNVEV (reference sequence). This CDR3 region has 14 residues. V lost 0 bases and J 1 base, leaving 6 bases between the germline ends. The sample was peripheral blood mononuclear cells (PBMCs), taken before the second cycle of nivolumab. This rearrangement joins TRBV27 to TRBJ2-5; D is possibly TRBD1 (5 bases). This clonotype was obtained from a human donor with classical Hodgkin lymphoma. The CDR3 DNA sequence: TGTGCCAGCAGTTTATCAGGGGCCCAAGAGACCCAGTACTTC. Translated, it gives CASSLSGAQETQYF.